A selection of T cell receptor beta chains follows, all from one sample in a study of CD8 T cells in Susac syndrome. TCRdb reanalysed the immunoSEQ multiplex PCR reads using MiXCR and keeps one entry per CDR3 protein. The data contain 100,000 to 150,000 distinct CDR3 sequences, just under 95% of them singletons. Sequenced input: CD4+ T cells from PBMCs. Every receptor here comes from a human donor with multiple sclerosis. The CDR3 runs from the conserved cysteine through the conserved F or W.

v_call: TRBV9
cdr3_length: 13
j_call: TRBJ2-1
cdr3_aa: CASSVVDGTVQFF

v_call: TRBV25-1
cdr3_length: 15
j_call: TRBJ2-3
cdr3_aa: CASSEYRGPTDTQYF

v_call: TRBV11-2
cdr3_length: 15
j_call: TRBJ1-1
cdr3_aa: CASSTRDGVNTEAFF

v_call: TRBV7-9
cdr3_length: 12
j_call: TRBJ1-2
cdr3_aa: CASSLEQVDYTF

v_call: TRBV30
cdr3_length: 14
j_call: TRBJ2-3
cdr3_aa: CAWAAGGYTDTQYF

v_call: TRBV7-6
cdr3_length: 16
j_call: TRBJ1-2
cdr3_aa: CASSFRTGGSDYGYTF

v_call: TRBV3-1
cdr3_length: 18
j_call: TRBJ2-2
cdr3_aa: CASTSRPLAGANTGELFF

v_call: TRBV18
cdr3_length: 16
j_call: TRBJ1-1
cdr3_aa: CASSPLTGTVNTEAFF

v_call: TRBV5-6
cdr3_length: 13
j_call: TRBJ2-2
cdr3_aa: CASSFVTTGELFF

v_call: TRBV5-1
cdr3_length: 11
j_call: TRBJ2-3
cdr3_aa: CASSFKDTQYF